Each of the 5 T cell receptor beta chains below was sequenced from the same sample in a study of blood T cell repertoires in COVID-19. Clones were sequenced by immunoSEQ multiplex PCR, and TCRdb holds only the in-frame ones, with some missing. The table shows about 100,000 clones, with around four fifths occurring only once. Source material: peripheral blood. The receptor set was obtained from a woman aged 65 to 85 with acute or convalescent COVID-19.

CDR3 sequence reads: CASSARTGQGKQPQHF. The CDR3, as DNA: TGTGCCAGCAGTGCAAGGACGGGACAGGGGAAGCAGCCCCAGCATTTT. The J gene is TRBJ1-5, the V gene TRBV28; 10 bases are shared with TRBD1. J was trimmed by 7 bases and V by 5 bases; bases with no gene match: 11. The CDR3 totals 16 residues. Per the germline V gene, CDR1 is MDHEN and CDR2 is SYDVKM.

This chain links TRBV11-2 with TRBJ1-3, with a tentative D call TRBD1 (5 bases). Germline loops: CDR1 SGHAT, CDR2 FQNNGV. V lost 2 bases, J lost 4 bases, and 12 bases lay in between. The length of the CDR3 is 15 residues. CDR3 bases: TGTGCCAGCAGCTTAAACGCAGGGTCCGGAAACACCATATATTTT. It is translated as CASSLNAGSGNTIYF. The whole variable domain, remainder taken from reference TRBV11-2 and TRBJ1-3, is EAGVAQSPRYKIIEKRQSVAFWCNPISGHATLYWYQQILGQGPKLLIQFQNNGVVDDSQLPKDRFSAERLKGVDSTLKIQPAKLEDSAVYLCASSLNAGSGNTIYFGEGSWLTVV.

This chain uses TRBV29-1 with TRBJ2-5, with TRBD1 as a possible D gene (5 bases). The CDR3 has 14 amino acids. V lost 4 bases, J lost 2 bases, and 14 bases lay in between. CDR1 is SQVTM, CDR2 ANQGSEA, per germline. As DNA, the CDR3 is TGCAGCGTTGGTGGGGTAGGGGTACAAGAGACCCAGTACTTC. Translation: CSVGGVGVQETQYF. Supplemented by reference TRBV29-1 and TRBJ2-5, the full variable domain reads SAVISQKPSRDICQRGTSLTIQCQVDSQVTMMFWYRQQPGQSLTLIATANQGSEATYESGFVIDKFPISRPNLTFSTLTVSNMSPEDSSIYLCSVGGVGVQETQYFGPGTRLLVL.

The genes are TRBV10-3 and TRBJ1-3; perhaps TRBD1 as D (6 bases). Germline CDR1 reads ENHRY; CDR2 reads SYGVKD. V was clipped by 11 bases and J by 4 bases, with 12 bases between them. CDR3 length: 12 residues. In nucleotides, the CDR3 is TGTGCCGCAACCGGGACAGGAAACACCATATATTTT. Protein sequence: CAATGTGNTIYF.

The J gene is TRBJ1-2, the V gene TRBV6-5; D is possibly TRBD1 (6 bases). CDR3 length: 13 residues. Germline values: CDR1 MNHEY, CDR2 SVGAGI. V lost 4 bases and J lost 6, with 12 bases in between. DNA of the CDR3: TGTGCCAGCAGTTTCGGACAGACTGATGGCTACACCTTC. Protein sequence: CASSFGQTDGYTF.